The 8 T cell receptor beta chains below were found in one sample sequenced in a study of blood T cell repertoires in COVID-19 (TCRdb year 2020). Library construction relied on the immunoSEQ multiplex PCR assay. TCRdb took over this immuneACCESS table, retaining in-frame rearrangements with V and J assigned. Such tables are incomplete; in checked studies, under half of the missing clones stem from an unresolved V gene, and the remainder is unexplained. The sample records about 300,000 clones, about nine tenths of which are singletons. Clones ranked in the top ten supply roughly 6% of the sample. Sample: peripheral blood. These receptors were collected from a woman aged 45-59 years with COVID-19, enrolled during active disease.

The chain employs TRBV6-5 and TRBJ2-2, with D hard to call. The CDR3 runs to 12 residues. Germline V gives CDR1 MNHEY, CDR2 SVGAGI. Trimming left V 6 bases short and J 2 bases short, with 4 bases between. The CDR3, as DNA: TGTGCCAGCAGAATAAACACCGGGGAGCTGTTTTTT. This sequence encodes CASRINTGELFF.

The chain combines TRBV6-6 with TRBJ1-1; 7 bases line up with TRBD1. With V trimmed by 7 bases and J by 10 bases, 6 bases remained unmatched. Germline CDR1 is MNHNY and CDR2 is SVGAGI (reference sequence). The CDR3 length is 11 residues. The CDR3 DNA is TGTGCCAGCACCCATCGACAGGGAGCTTTCTTT. This encodes CASTHRQGAFF.

The chain employs TRBV7-9 and TRBJ2-7; D not certain. The CDR3 runs to 15 residues. Germline CDR1 is SEHNR and CDR2 is FQNEAQ (reference sequence). Trimming removed 1 base at V and 2 bases at J, with 12 bases between. The CDR3 sequence is CASSLEFAVTYEQYF. CDR3 DNA: TGTGCCAGCAGCTTAGAATTTGCAGTGACCTACGAGCAGTACTTC.

Note on this clone: Other DNA variants within this sample encode the same CDR3. The chain couples TRBV19 to TRBJ2-1; 10 nucleotides align to TRBD2. Losses at the gene ends were 2 bases for V and 3 bases for J; bases not matched to a gene: 1. Germline V gene data show CDR1 as LNHDA and CDR2 as SQIVND (reference sequence). This CDR3 region has 15 residues. In nucleotides, the CDR3 is TGTGCCAGTAGTATATCTAGCGGGGGCTACAATGAGCAGTTCTTC. As protein: CASSISSGGYNEQFF. The variable domain in full, completed from reference TRBV19 and TRBJ2-1, reads DGGITQSPKYLFRKEGQNVTLSCEQNLNHDAMYWYRQDPGQGLRLIYYSQIVNDFQKGDIAEGYSVSREKKESFPLTVTSAQKNPTAFYLCASSISSGGYNEQFFGPGTRLTVL.

This chain connects TRBV5-4 to TRBJ2-5; 8 bases are shared with TRBD1. The CDR3 totals 16 residues. Germline V CDR1 and CDR2: SGHNT, YYREEE (reference sequence). J gave up 5 bases and V 0 bases, and 9 bases lay outside the gene matches. The CDR3 nucleotides are TGTGCCAGCAGCTTGGGGTTCAGGGGGCCGGAGGAGACCCAGTACTTC. Encoded protein: CASSLGFRGPEETQYF.

The gene calls are TRBV4-1 and TRBJ2-3, with TRBD2 matching over 7 bases. The CDR3 has 15 amino acids. CDR1 and CDR2 (germline): MGHRA, YSYEKL. The ends lost 4 bases at V and 4 bases at J; junction bases unmatched: 8. The CDR3 is CASSPFAGVSDTQYF. The CDR3 DNA reads as TGCGCCAGCAGCCCTTTCGCGGGAGTCTCAGATACGCAGTATTTT.

This chain joins TRBV30 and TRBJ1-1; TRBD1 is a possible D gene (5 bases). This CDR3 is 16 amino acids long. Trimming removed 0 bases from V and 4 bases from J, with 18 bases in between. The germline V gene has CDR1 GTSNPN and CDR2 SVGIG (reference sequence). The CDR3 loop reads CAWSVSGVFVSTEAFF. CDR3 sequence (DNA): TGTGCCTGGAGTGTCTCGGGGGTTTTTGTAAGCACTGAAGCTTTCTTT. The whole variable domain, filled in from reference TRBV30 and TRBJ1-1, reads SQTIHQWPATLVQPVGSPLSLECTVEGTSNPNLYWYRQAAGRGLQLLFYSVGIGQISSEVPQNLSASRPQDRQFILSSKKLLLSDSGFYLCAWSVSGVFVSTEAFFGQGTRLTVV.

This rearrangement joins TRBV30 to TRBJ1-1; D is undetermined. This CDR3 has 15 amino acids. The germline V gene encodes CDR1 GTSNPN and CDR2 SVGIG (reference sequence). V lost 3 bases to trimming and J lost 0 bases, with 14 bases between them. CDR3 protein: CAWRLRDRVNTEAFF. The CDR3 DNA reads TGTGCCTGGAGGTTAAGAGACCGGGTGAACACTGAAGCTTTCTTT. Looking up the rest from reference TRBV30 and TRBJ1-1 gives the full variable domain: SQTIHQWPATLVQPVGSPLSLECTVEGTSNPNLYWYRQAAGRGLQLLFYSVGIGQISSEVPQNLSASRPQDRQFILSSKKLLLSDSGFYLCAWRLRDRVNTEAFFGQGTRLTVV.